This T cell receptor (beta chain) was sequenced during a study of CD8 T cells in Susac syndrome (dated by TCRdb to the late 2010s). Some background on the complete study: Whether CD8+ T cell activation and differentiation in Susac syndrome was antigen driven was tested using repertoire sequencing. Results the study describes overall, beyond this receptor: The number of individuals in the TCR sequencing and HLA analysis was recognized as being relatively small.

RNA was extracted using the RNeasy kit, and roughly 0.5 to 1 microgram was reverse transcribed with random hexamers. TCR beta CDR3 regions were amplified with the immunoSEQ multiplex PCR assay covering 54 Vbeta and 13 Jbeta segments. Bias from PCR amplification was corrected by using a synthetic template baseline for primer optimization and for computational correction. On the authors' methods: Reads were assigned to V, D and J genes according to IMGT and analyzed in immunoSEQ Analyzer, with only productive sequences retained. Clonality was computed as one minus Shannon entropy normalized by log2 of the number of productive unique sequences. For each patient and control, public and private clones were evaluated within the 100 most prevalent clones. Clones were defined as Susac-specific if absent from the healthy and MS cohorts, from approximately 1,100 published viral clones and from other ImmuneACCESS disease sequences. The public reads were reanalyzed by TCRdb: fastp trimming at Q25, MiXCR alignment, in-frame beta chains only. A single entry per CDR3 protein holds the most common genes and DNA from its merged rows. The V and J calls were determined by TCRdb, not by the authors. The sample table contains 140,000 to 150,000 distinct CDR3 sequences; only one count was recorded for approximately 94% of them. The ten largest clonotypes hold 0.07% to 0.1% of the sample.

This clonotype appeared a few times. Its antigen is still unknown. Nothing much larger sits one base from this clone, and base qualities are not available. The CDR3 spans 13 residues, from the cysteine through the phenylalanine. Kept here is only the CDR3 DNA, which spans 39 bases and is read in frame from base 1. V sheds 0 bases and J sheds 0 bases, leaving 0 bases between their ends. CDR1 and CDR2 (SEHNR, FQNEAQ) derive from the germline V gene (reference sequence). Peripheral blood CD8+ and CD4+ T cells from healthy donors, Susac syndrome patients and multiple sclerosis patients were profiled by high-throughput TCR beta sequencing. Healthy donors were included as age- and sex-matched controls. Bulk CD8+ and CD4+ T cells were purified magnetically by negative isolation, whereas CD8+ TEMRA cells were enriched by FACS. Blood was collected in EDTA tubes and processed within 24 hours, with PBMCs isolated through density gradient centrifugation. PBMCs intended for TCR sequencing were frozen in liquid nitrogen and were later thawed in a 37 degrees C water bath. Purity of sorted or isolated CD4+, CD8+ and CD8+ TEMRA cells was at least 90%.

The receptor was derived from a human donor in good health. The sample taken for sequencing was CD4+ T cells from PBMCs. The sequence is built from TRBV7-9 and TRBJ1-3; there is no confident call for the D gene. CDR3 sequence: CASSLASGNTIYF. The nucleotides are TGTGCCAGCAGCTTAGCCTCTGGAAACACCATATATTTT. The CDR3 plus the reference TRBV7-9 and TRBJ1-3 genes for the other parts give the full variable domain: DTGVSQNPRHKITKRGQNVTFRCDPISEHNRLYWYRQTLGQGPEFLTYFQNEAQLEKSRLLSDRFSAERPKGSFSTLEIQRTEQGDSAMYLCASSLASGNTIYFGEGSWLTVV.